This T cell receptor (beta chain) was sequenced during a study of T cell clonotyping in hematopoietic cell transplantation. Time point denoted: recipient sample about 28 days before transplant, after cytoreduction. Recipient blood drawn about 28 days pretransplant and days 30, 100, 180 after. The assay was immunoSEQ multiplex PCR, and TCRdb's table has in-frame clones only and misses some. There are about 18,000 clones in the sample; 86% occur only once, and around 8.1% lies in the top ten. Whole-study findings and limits: Higher Inverse Simpson Index values in graft donor and pretransplant recipient predicted broader posttransplant TCR diversity. At the given depth, recipient repertoires were over 95% de novo clonotypes.

With respect to this clone: Its antigen is unknown.

This CDR3 contains 15 residues. Between the trimmed V and J ends, which lost 1 base and 7 bases, there was a span of 16 bases. The V gene's germline CDR1 is SEHNR and CDR2 FQNEAQ (reference sequence). The receptor comes from a man aged 50 or older with acute myeloid leukemia. Some clones in this sample may be carry-over from other donors' samples. Sequencing used peripheral blood mononuclear cells, obtained before stem cell transplant. The chain couples TRBV7-9 to TRBJ1-2; D uncertain. The CDR3 loop is CASSLGSVTWGGYTF. CDR3 coding DNA: TGTGCCAGCAGCTTAGGTTCGGTGACCTGGGGTGGCTACACCTTC.